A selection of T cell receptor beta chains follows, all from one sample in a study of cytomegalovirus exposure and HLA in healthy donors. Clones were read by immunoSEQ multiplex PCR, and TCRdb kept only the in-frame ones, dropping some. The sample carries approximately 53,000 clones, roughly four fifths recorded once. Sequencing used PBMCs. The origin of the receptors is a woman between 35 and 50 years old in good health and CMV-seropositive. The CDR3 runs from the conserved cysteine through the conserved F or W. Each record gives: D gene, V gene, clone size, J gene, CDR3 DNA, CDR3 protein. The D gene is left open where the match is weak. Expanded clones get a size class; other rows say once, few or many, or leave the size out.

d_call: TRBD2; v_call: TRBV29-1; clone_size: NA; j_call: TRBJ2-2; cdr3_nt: TGCAGCGTTGGGGGGGGCGGGGAGCTGTTTTTT; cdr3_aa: CSVGGGGELFF
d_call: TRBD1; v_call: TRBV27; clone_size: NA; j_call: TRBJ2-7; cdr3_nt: TGTGCCAGCAGTTCCCGGGACAGGCATAACTTC; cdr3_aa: CASSSRDRHNF
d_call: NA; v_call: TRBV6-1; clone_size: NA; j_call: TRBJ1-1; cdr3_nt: TGTGCCAGCCGTCAGAAGAACACTGAAGCTTTCTTT; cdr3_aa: CASRQKNTEAFF
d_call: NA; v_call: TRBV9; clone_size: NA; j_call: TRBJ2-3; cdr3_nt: TGTGCCAGCAGCCCCCGGACTAGCACAGATACGCAGTATTTT; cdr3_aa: CASSPRTSTDTQYF
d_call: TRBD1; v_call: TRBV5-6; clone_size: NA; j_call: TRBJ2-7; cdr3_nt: TGTGCCAGCAGCTTGGGGCCCGGGACAGGGTCTTACGAGCAGTACTTC; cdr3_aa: CASSLGPGTGSYEQYF
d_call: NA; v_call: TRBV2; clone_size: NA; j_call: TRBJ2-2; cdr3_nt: TGTGCCAGCACGGACAGTGGATATACCGGGGAGCTGTTTTTT; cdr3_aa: CASTDSGYTGELFF
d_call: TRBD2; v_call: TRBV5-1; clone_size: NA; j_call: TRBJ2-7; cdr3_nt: TGCGCCAGCAGCGACGGGACTAGCGGCTACGAGCAGTACTTC; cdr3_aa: CASSDGTSGYEQYF
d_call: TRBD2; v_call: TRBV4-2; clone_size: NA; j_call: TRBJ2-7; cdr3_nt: TGTGCCAGCAGCCAAGGTTTACTAGCGAGCGAGCAGTACTTC; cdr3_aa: CASSQGLLASEQYF
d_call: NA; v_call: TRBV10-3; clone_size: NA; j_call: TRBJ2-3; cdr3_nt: TGTGCCATCCGGGGAGATTCCAGCACAGATACGCAGTATTTT; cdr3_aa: CAIRGDSSTDTQYF
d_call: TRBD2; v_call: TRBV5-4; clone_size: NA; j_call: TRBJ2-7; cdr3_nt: TGTGCCAGCAGCTTGGGAGGCGGGGGGGCTGCCGAGCAGTACTTC; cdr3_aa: CASSLGGGGAAEQYF
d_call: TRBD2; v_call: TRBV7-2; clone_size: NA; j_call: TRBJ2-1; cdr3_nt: TGTGCCAGCAGCCAGCGACTAGCGGGGGGAAATGAGCAGTTCTTC; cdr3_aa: CASSQRLAGGNEQFF
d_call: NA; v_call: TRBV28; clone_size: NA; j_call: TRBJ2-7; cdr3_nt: TGTGCCAGCATGGGGGGATTCCGCGAGCAGTACTTC; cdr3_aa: CASMGGFREQYF
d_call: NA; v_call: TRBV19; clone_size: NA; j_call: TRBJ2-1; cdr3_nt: TGTGCCAGTGGTCCAGCCTACAATGAGCAGTTCTTC; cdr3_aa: CASGPAYNEQFF
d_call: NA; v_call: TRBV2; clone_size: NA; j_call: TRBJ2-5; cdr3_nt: TGTGCCAGCCAGGACAGAACACAAGAGACCCAGTACTTC; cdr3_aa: CASQDRTQETQYF
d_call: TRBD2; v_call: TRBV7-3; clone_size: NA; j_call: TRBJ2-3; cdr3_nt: TGTGCCAGCAGCTTAGCAGCGGGGGCCCCGACGCAGTATTTT; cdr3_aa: CASSLAAGAPTQYF
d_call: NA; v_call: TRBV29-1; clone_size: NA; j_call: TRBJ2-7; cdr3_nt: TGCAGCGTTATCAAAGGGGCCGAGCAGCAGTACTTC; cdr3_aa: CSVIKGAEQQYF
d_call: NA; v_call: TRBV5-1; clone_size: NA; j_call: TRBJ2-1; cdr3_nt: TGCGCCAGCAGCTTGATCGCGGATGAGCAGTTCTTC; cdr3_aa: CASSLIADEQFF
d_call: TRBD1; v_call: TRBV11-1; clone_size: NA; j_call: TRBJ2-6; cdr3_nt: TGTGCCAGCACCAAATTACGGGACAGATCCTTCTCTGGGGCCAACGTCCTGACTTTC; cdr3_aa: CASTKLRDRSFSGANVLTF
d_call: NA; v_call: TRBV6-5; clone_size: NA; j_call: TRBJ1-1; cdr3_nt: TGTGCCAGCAGTTACCGCGGGGCCTTAACTGAAGCTTTCTTT; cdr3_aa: CASSYRGALTEAFF
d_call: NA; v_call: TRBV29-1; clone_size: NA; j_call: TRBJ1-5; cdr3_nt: TGCAGCGTTGAGGAGGGTGGCAATCAGCCCCAGCATTTT; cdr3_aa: CSVEEGGNQPQHF
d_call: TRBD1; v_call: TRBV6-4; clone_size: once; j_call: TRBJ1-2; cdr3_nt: TGTGCCAGCAGGGGTCCGCAGGGGGGCAACTATGGCTACACCTTC; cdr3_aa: CASRGPQGGNYGYTF
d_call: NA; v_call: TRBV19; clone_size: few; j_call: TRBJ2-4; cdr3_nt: TGTGCCAGTAATGGACTGGCCAAAAACATTCAGTACTTC; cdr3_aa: CASNGLAKNIQYF
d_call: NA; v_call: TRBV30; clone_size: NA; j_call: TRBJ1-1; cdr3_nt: TGTGCCTGGACCCTGAGAACTGAAGCTTTCTTT; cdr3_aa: CAWTLRTEAFF
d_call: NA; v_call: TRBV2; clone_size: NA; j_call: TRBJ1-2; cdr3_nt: TGTGCCAGCGGGGGGTTGTCCGTCCATGGCTACACCTTC; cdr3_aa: CASGGLSVHGYTF
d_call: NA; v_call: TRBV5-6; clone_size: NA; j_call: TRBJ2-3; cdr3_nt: TGTGCCAGCAGCTTGGACGGTCTGGATACGCAGTATTTT; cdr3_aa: CASSLDGLDTQYF
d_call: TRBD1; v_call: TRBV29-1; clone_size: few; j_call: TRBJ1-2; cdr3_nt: TGCAGCGTCCCGACAGGGGTAGTTGTTAACTATGGCTACACCTTC; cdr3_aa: CSVPTGVVVNYGYTF
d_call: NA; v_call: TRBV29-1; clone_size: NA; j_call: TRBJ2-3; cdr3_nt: TGCAGCGTCGAAGGGGTAGCGACTAGCACAGATACGCAGTATTTT; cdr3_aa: CSVEGVATSTDTQYF
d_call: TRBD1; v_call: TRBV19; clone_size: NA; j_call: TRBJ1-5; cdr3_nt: TGTGCCAGTAGTAAGAGATCTGACAGGGACCAGCCCCAGCATTTT; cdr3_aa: CASSKRSDRDQPQHF
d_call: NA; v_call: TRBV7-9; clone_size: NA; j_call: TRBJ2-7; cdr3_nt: TGTGCCAGCAGCGGGCTCGGCAATTCCTACGAGCAGTACTTC; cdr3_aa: CASSGLGNSYEQYF
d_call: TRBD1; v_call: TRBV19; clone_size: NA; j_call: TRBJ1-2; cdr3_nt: TGTGCCAGTAGTTCAGGGACAGGGGTGTATGGCTACACCTTC; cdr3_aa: CASSSGTGVYGYTF
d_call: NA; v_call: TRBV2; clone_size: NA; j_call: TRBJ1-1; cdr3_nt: TGTGCCAGCAGTGGGGAGCCGGACACTGAAGCTTTCTTT; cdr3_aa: CASSGEPDTEAFF
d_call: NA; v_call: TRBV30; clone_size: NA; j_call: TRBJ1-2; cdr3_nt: TGTGCCTGGACCCTACAGGTTCGGGTAGATGGCTACACCTTC; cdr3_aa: CAWTLQVRVDGYTF
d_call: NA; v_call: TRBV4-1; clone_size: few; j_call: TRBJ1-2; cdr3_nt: TGCGCCAGCAGCCAAAGAGAGGCAGGGCCTAACTATGGCTACACCTTC; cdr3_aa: CASSQREAGPNYGYTF
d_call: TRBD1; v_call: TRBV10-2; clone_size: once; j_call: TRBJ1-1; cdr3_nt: TGCGCCAGCAGTGAGAGACAGGGGCGGGGAGCTTTCTTT; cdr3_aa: CASSERQGRGAFF
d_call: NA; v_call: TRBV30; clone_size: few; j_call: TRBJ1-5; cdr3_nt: TGTGCCTCCGCAGGAGGATTGGATCAGCCCCAGCATTTT; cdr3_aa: CASAGGLDQPQHF
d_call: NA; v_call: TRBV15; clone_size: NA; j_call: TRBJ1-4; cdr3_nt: TGTGCCACCAGCAGAGATCTGGGAGCCCTGTTTTTT; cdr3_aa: CATSRDLGALFF
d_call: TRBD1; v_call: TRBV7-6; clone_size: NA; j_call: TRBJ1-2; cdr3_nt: TGTGCCAGCAGCCCCGGGACAGGGACCTCTTATGGCTACACCTTC; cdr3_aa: CASSPGTGTSYGYTF
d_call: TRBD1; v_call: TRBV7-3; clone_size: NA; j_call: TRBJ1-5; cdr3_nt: TGTGCCAGCAGCGAAGACAGGGTTCAGCCCCAGCATTTT; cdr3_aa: CASSEDRVQPQHF
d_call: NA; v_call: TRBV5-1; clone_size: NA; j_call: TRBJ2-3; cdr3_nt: TGCGCCAGCAGCTTGGGCGACACAGATACGCAGTATTTT; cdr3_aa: CASSLGDTDTQYF
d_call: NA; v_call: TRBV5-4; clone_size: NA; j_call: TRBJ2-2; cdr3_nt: TGTGCCAGCAGCTTGGGTTACAGGGCGGCCGGGGAGCTGTTTTTT; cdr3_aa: CASSLGYRAAGELFF
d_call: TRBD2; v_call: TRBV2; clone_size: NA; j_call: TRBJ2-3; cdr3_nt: TGTGCCAGCAGTGAGAGGCGGGGGGGGTCAGATACGCAGTATTTT; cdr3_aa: CASSERRGGSDTQYF